These T cell receptor beta chains were read from a single sample in a study of early T cells in non-severe SARS-CoV-2 infection. TCRdb called the 5' RACE reads again in MiXCR, with one record for every CDR3 protein. The sample shows tens of thousands of distinct CDR3 sequences, less than 8.5% of them seen only once. Sequencing input: whole blood. Receptors were obtained from an adult who was a healthcare worker with PCR-confirmed SARS-CoV-2 infection or an uninfected control (not recorded which). The CDR3 runs from the conserved cysteine through the conserved F or W. D genes are given only for firm matches. Clone size, where shown, is once, few, many, or a class for clones that have expanded.

d_call: .; v_call: TRBV20-1; clone_size: many; j_call: TRBJ1-2; cdr3_nt: TGCAGTGCTAGACGCCACGCGGGAGGCTACACCTTC; cdr3_aa: CSARRHAGGYTF
d_call: TRBD1; v_call: TRBV20-1; clone_size: many; j_call: TRBJ1-6; cdr3_nt: TGCAGTGCTAGCCCTACACTTTCCCAGGGGGTCTATAATTCACCCCTCCACTTT; cdr3_aa: CSASPTLSQGVYNSPLHF
d_call: .; v_call: TRBV13; clone_size: .; j_call: TRBJ2-3; cdr3_nt: TGTGCCAGCAGCTTAGCGGGTAGCGAGGCAGATACGCAGTATTTT; cdr3_aa: CASSLAGSEADTQYF
d_call: .; v_call: TRBV20-1; clone_size: many; j_call: TRBJ1-4; cdr3_nt: TGCAGTGCTAGTAGAGGGATGCCACGGGAAAAACTGTTTTTT; cdr3_aa: CSASRGMPREKLFF
d_call: .; v_call: TRBV12-3/TRBV12-4; clone_size: .; j_call: TRBJ2-1; cdr3_nt: TGTGCCAGCAGTCAAGGGACAACGAAAGTCAATGAGCAGTTCTTC; cdr3_aa: CASSQGTTKVNEQFF
d_call: .; v_call: TRBV28; clone_size: .; j_call: TRBJ2-7; cdr3_nt: TGTGCCAGCAAATCGGCGGGCAGCTTCTACGAGCAGTACTTC; cdr3_aa: CASKSAGSFYEQYF
d_call: .; v_call: TRBV4-2; clone_size: many; j_call: TRBJ2-7; cdr3_nt: TGTGCCAGCAGGGATATCTTAGATAGCTCCTACGAGCAGTACTTC; cdr3_aa: CASRDILDSSYEQYF
d_call: .; v_call: TRBV10-3; clone_size: many; j_call: TRBJ1-2; cdr3_nt: TGTGCCATCAGTGAGGCCGCATTCTATGGCTACACCTTC; cdr3_aa: CAISEAAFYGYTF
d_call: .; v_call: TRBV5-1; clone_size: many; j_call: TRBJ2-7; cdr3_nt: TGCGCCAGCAGCTTGCCCGAACGATTCTACGAGCAGTACTTC; cdr3_aa: CASSLPERFYEQYF
d_call: TRBD1; v_call: TRBV11-3; clone_size: few; j_call: TRBJ2-3; cdr3_nt: TGTGCCAGCAGCTTGGGTTCCCAGGGGGCGACAGATACGCAGTATTTT; cdr3_aa: CASSLGSQGATDTQYF
d_call: .; v_call: TRBV4-3; clone_size: .; j_call: TRBJ2-3; cdr3_nt: TGCGCCAGCAGCCAGCGGGCCCAAGGGGATACGCAGTATTTT; cdr3_aa: CASSQRAQGDTQYF
d_call: TRBD1; v_call: TRBV30; clone_size: many; j_call: TRBJ1-2; cdr3_nt: TGTGCCTGGAGTGTCAAGGACAGGACGAACGCTCTACCTGGCTACACCTTC; cdr3_aa: CAWSVKDRTNALPGYTF
d_call: .; v_call: TRBV4-2; clone_size: many; j_call: TRBJ2-3; cdr3_nt: TGTGCCAGCAGCCAAGATCTCGCGGTTACGCAGTATTTT; cdr3_aa: CASSQDLAVTQYF
d_call: TRBD2; v_call: TRBV4-3; clone_size: .; j_call: TRBJ2-3; cdr3_nt: TGCGCCAGCAGCCATCGACTAGCGGACGATACGCAGTATTTT; cdr3_aa: CASSHRLADDTQYF
d_call: .; v_call: TRBV10-3; clone_size: many; j_call: TRBJ1-1; cdr3_nt: TGTGCCACACAACAGAACACTGAAGCTTTCTTT; cdr3_aa: CATQQNTEAFF
d_call: .; v_call: TRBV7-2; clone_size: many; j_call: TRBJ1-2; cdr3_nt: TGTGCCAGCAGCCCGAGACAGGCCCTATGGGGCTATGGCTACACCTTC; cdr3_aa: CASSPRQALWGYGYTF
d_call: .; v_call: TRBV27; clone_size: many; j_call: TRBJ2-3; cdr3_nt: TGTGCCAGCAGTTTAGCCCACAGCACAGATACGCAGTATTTT; cdr3_aa: CASSLAHSTDTQYF
d_call: .; v_call: TRBV7-9; clone_size: .; j_call: TRBJ1-1; cdr3_nt: TGTGCCAGCAGCTGGACAGCAACAGATGAAGCTTTCTTT; cdr3_aa: CASSWTATDEAFF
d_call: .; v_call: TRBV13; clone_size: few; j_call: TRBJ1-6; cdr3_nt: TGTGCCAGCAGCAAACGACGTTCGGAGAGCTCCTATAATTCACCCCTCCACTTT; cdr3_aa: CASSKRRSESSYNSPLHF
d_call: .; v_call: TRBV6-6; clone_size: .; j_call: TRBJ2-7; cdr3_nt: TGTGCCAGCAAGAAGGAGGCAGGCCTACGCCGAGGAGCCCCCCAGTACTTC; cdr3_aa: CASKKEAGLRRGAPQYF
d_call: .; v_call: TRBV7-9; clone_size: many; j_call: TRBJ2-1; cdr3_nt: TGTGCCAGCAGCTTAGGCGACAAAACCAGCTCCTACAATGAGCAGTTCTTC; cdr3_aa: CASSLGDKTSSYNEQFF
d_call: .; v_call: TRBV20-1; clone_size: many; j_call: TRBJ2-5; cdr3_nt: TGCAGTGCTACCAGGACAGTCAAAGAGACCCAGTACTTC; cdr3_aa: CSATRTVKETQYF
d_call: TRBD2; v_call: TRBV7-8; clone_size: few; j_call: TRBJ2-3; cdr3_nt: TGTGCCAGCAGGATAGGGCCTAGCGGGGTTGTAGATACGCAGTATTTT; cdr3_aa: CASRIGPSGVVDTQYF
d_call: .; v_call: TRBV28; clone_size: few; j_call: TRBJ2-3; cdr3_nt: TGTGCCAGCCTGGTAGGGGGGGCCCCTCCCTTGACGCAGTATTTT; cdr3_aa: CASLVGGAPPLTQYF
d_call: TRBD1; v_call: TRBV12-3/TRBV12-4; clone_size: many; j_call: TRBJ1-6; cdr3_nt: TGTGCCAGCAGTTTAGCCGACAGGGGACATTCACCCCTCCACTTT; cdr3_aa: CASSLADRGHSPLHF
d_call: .; v_call: TRBV7-6; clone_size: few; j_call: TRBJ2-7; cdr3_nt: TGTGCCAGCAGCTCCAGGGGCAGTTCGAGGAACGAGCAGTACTTC; cdr3_aa: CASSSRGSSRNEQYF
d_call: .; v_call: TRBV20-1; clone_size: many; j_call: TRBJ2-3; cdr3_nt: TGCAGTGCCTACCGGGGCCTGGGAGATACGCAGTATTTT; cdr3_aa: CSAYRGLGDTQYF
d_call: TRBD2; v_call: TRBV29-1; clone_size: once; j_call: TRBJ2-3; cdr3_nt: TGCAGCGGGCGGGGGGCTAGCGGGGATGCAGATACGCAGTATTTC; cdr3_aa: CSGRGASGDADTQYF
d_call: TRBD2; v_call: TRBV27; clone_size: .; j_call: TRBJ2-3; cdr3_nt: TGTGCCAGCATAAAGCGGGGCTATAGCACAGATACGCAGTATTTT; cdr3_aa: CASIKRGYSTDTQYF
d_call: .; v_call: TRBV20-1; clone_size: many; j_call: TRBJ2-2; cdr3_nt: TGCAGTGCTAGAGATCACCGGGTCTTAAACGGGGAGCTGTTTTTT; cdr3_aa: CSARDHRVLNGELFF
d_call: .; v_call: TRBV7-9; clone_size: many; j_call: TRBJ2-7; cdr3_nt: TGTGCCAGCAGCCCCGAAAACAGACTACTAGAGCAGTACTTC; cdr3_aa: CASSPENRLLEQYF
d_call: TRBD1; v_call: TRBV19; clone_size: few; j_call: TRBJ2-2; cdr3_nt: TGTGCCAGTAGTATGGGTTCTGGACAGGGTCGTACCGGGGAGCTGTTTTTT; cdr3_aa: CASSMGSGQGRTGELFF
d_call: .; v_call: TRBV18; clone_size: many; j_call: TRBJ1-1; cdr3_nt: TGTGCCAGCTCACGTGAGGGACGGATGAACACTGAAGTTTTCTTT; cdr3_aa: CASSREGRMNTEVFF
d_call: TRBD2; v_call: TRBV5-4; clone_size: few; j_call: TRBJ2-1; cdr3_nt: TGTGCCAGCAGCCATACTAGCGGGGGGGCACATGAGCAGTTCTTC; cdr3_aa: CASSHTSGGAHEQFF
d_call: TRBD1; v_call: TRBV29-1; clone_size: many; j_call: TRBJ2-3; cdr3_nt: TGCAGCGTCCTGACAGGGACAGATACGCAGTATTTT; cdr3_aa: CSVLTGTDTQYF
d_call: .; v_call: TRBV7-2; clone_size: .; j_call: TRBJ1-5; cdr3_nt: TGTGCCAGCAGCTTAAGGGCCAGGGTGGATCAGCCCCAGCATTTT; cdr3_aa: CASSLRARVDQPQHF
d_call: TRBD2; v_call: TRBV7-3; clone_size: .; j_call: TRBJ2-1; cdr3_nt: TGTGCCAGCAGCTTAACGACTAGCTATGAGCAGTTCTTC; cdr3_aa: CASSLTTSYEQFF